One sample yielded the 27 T cell receptor beta chains listed below, sequenced in a study of regulatory T cells in long-lasting Graves disease. As for time point: persistent/refractory GD, antithyroid drugs over 5 years with positive TRAb. PBMC-derived RNA was used for the TCR library. According to the study, TCR beta libraries were built with iRepertoire HTBI primers and CDR3-region Arm-PCR. One entry per CDR3 protein results from TCRdb running MiXCR on the multiplex PCR reads. Among about 470,000 distinct CDR3 sequences, less than 25% were seen once, and the ten largest hold less than 9%. The input for sequencing was peripheral blood mononuclear cells (PBMCs), taken when the disease was refractory, from a patient treated with antithyroid drugs. All receptors come from a female donor with Graves disease.

Many counts were recorded for this clonotype. The chain is built from TRBV5-1 and TRBJ1-2, with 9 bases that match TRBD1. V was clipped by 4 bases and J by 9 bases; unmatched bases: 4. Germline V CDR1 and CDR2: SGHRS, YFSETQ. The CDR3 is 12 amino acids. CDR3 residues: CASSTGQGSYTF. CDR3 DNA: TGCGCCAGCAGCACCGGACAGGGGAGCTACACCTTC.

The J gene is TRBJ2-1, the V gene TRBV28; 10 bases fit TRBD2. Trimming took 5 bases from V and 8 from J; bases not matched to a gene: 15. The length of the CDR3 is 17 residues. The germline gives CDR1 MDHEN, CDR2 SYDVKM. The CDR3 DNA reads TGTGCCAGCAGTCCCGGGCTAGCGGGAGAGCCCCCGGATGAGCAGTTCTTC. Amino acid sequence: CASSPGLAGEPPDEQFF.

This clonotype was seen repeatedly, ten times or more. This sequence joins TRBV2 and TRBJ2-5, with 8 bases that match TRBD1. Germline-derived CDR1 and CDR2 are SNHLY and FYNNEI. The CDR3 spans 15 residues. V gave up 5 bases and J gave up 1 base; unmatched junction bases: 6. CDR3: CASSQYRGVQETQYF. CDR3 nucleotides: TGTGCCAGCAGTCAGTACAGGGGGGTCCAAGAGACCCAGTACTTC.

Many counts were recorded for this clonotype. V is TRBV28 and J is TRBJ2-7; D is perhaps TRBD1 (5 bases). From germline, CDR1 is MDHEN and CDR2 SYDVKM. The CDR3 is made up of 19 amino acids. Trimming shortened V by 7 bases and J by 0 bases, and 28 bases separated the two germline ends. The CDR3 sequence: CASNESKGWGSLISYEQYF. CDR3 sequence (DNA): TGTGCCAGCAACGAATCCAAAGGCTGGGGCTCACTCATCTCCTACGAGCAGTACTTC.

The CDR3 DNA reads as TGTGCCAGCAGTTACCCTGCTTCTAGCGGAGACACCGGGGAGCTGTTTTTT. It translates to CASSYPASSGDTGELFF. The chain recombines TRBV6-2 or TRBV6-3 with TRBJ2-2, with 7 bases lining up with TRBD2. The length of the CDR3 is 17 residues. V was pared by 2 bases and J by 3 bases, with 9 bases of the junction left unmatched. Germline V lookup: CDR1 MNHEY, CDR2 SVGEGT.

The genes are TRBV20-1 and TRBJ2-2; 7 bases line up with TRBD1. After removal of 1 base from V and 2 bases from J, the junction contained 7 bases not matched to a gene. Germline V CDR1 and CDR2: DFQATT, SNEGSKA (reference sequence). The CDR3 extends over 16 amino acids. Here the CDR3 DNA reads TGCAGTGCTAGAGTCATGGGACAGCTCAACACCGGGGAGCTGTTTTTT. Translating gives CSARVMGQLNTGELFF.

This clonotype was observed at least ten times. The chain links TRBV18 to TRBJ2-6, with D tentatively TRBD1 (6 bases). The V gene lost 8 bases and the J gene lost 2 bases, with 10 bases spanning the gap. The germline V gene has CDR1 KGHSH and CDR2 LQKENI. This CDR3 has 14 residues. The CDR3 DNA reads TGTGCCAGCAGCCCAGGGGCTGGGGCCAACGTCCTGACTTTC. This encodes CASSPGAGANVLTF.

This clonotype was counted a few times. A much larger clone differs by one base, so this may be a read error. CDR3 protein: CASNATGESPLHF. In nucleotides, the CDR3 is TGTGCCAGCAATGCCACAGGGGAATCACCCCTCCACTTT. The chain recombines TRBV12-3 or TRBV12-4 with TRBJ1-6; 7 positions match TRBD1. V gave up 7 bases and J gave up 10 bases; unmatched junction bases: 7. The CDR3 loop spans 13 amino acids.

As DNA, the CDR3 is TGTGCCAGCAGTGAATGGACTGATTCACCCCTCCACTTT. It yields the protein CASSEWTDSPLHF. This chain links TRBV2 with TRBJ1-6; D remains unclear. From germline, CDR1 is SNHLY and CDR2 FYNNEI. The CDR3 spans 13 residues. Trimming shortened V by 2 bases and J by 8 bases, and 7 bases separated the two germline ends.

This clonotype was counted ten times or more. J is TRBJ2-7 and V is TRBV11-2; D is ambiguous. V lost 5 bases and J lost 1, with 9 bases in between. The CDR3 covers 13 residues. Germline V gives CDR1 SGHAT, CDR2 FQNNGV. CDR3 amino acids: CASSKTRSYEQYF. CDR3 bases: TGTGCCAGCAGCAAGACCCGGTCCTACGAGCAGTACTTC.

This clonotype was seen a handful of times. The chain carries TRBV24-1 and TRBJ2-2; D is unresolved. Trimming left V 0 bases short and J 6 bases short, with 4 bases between. Germline V CDR1 and CDR2: KGHDR, SFDVKD. The CDR3 is 13 residues long. CDR3 nucleotides: TGTGCCACCAGTGATTTGGTAGCCGGGGAGCTGTTTTTT. Its translation: CATSDLVAGELFF.

This clonotype was counted many times. This chain connects TRBV20-1 to TRBJ2-7, with D perhaps TRBD2 (5 bases). The CDR3 extends over 13 amino acids. Germline V gives CDR1 DFQATT, CDR2 SNEGSKA (reference sequence). Trimming took 1 base from V and 1 from J, leaving 8 bases between them. The CDR3 DNA is TGCAGTGCTAGAGGGACTGGTTCCTACGAGCAGTACTTC. Translating it yields CSARGTGSYEQYF.

This chain connects TRBV10-3 to TRBJ1-5; D is perhaps TRBD1 (5 bases). V was clipped by 10 bases and J by 5 bases, with 21 bases between them. Germline V gene sequence: CDR1 ENHRY, CDR2 SYGVKD. CDR3 length: 15 residues. CDR3 protein: CATAGGAGGYQPQHF. CDR3 nucleotide sequence: TGTGCCACCGCCGGAGGGGCGGGAGGGTATCAGCCCCAGCATTTT.

The gene calls are TRBV3-1 and TRBJ2-1; tentatively, D is TRBD2 (5 bases). The CDR3 runs 13 residues. Germline values: CDR1 LGHDT, CDR2 YNNKEL (reference sequence). Trimming shortened V by 0 bases and J by 16 bases, and 16 bases separated the two germline ends. CDR3 in DNA: TGTGCCAGCAGCCAAGATCCCCGGACTCCTCCTTTCTTC. Protein: CASSQDPRTPPFF.

This clonotype was observed at least ten times. The chain carries TRBV6-1 and TRBJ2-7, with 12 bases matching TRBD2. V shed 5 bases, J shed 7 bases, and the junction held 15 bases outside the gene matches. Germline V gene sequence: CDR1 MNHNS, CDR2 SASEGT. The CDR3 runs 17 residues. This CDR3 reads CASSPGTSGLKLREQYF. The CDR3 DNA follows: TGTGCCAGCAGTCCCGGGACTAGCGGGCTCAAGCTACGGGAGCAGTACTTC.

This clonotype was observed at least ten times. The DNA of the CDR3 is TGCAGTGCCAAATTTCAGGGGACTGGAGGGACCCAGTACTTC. This encodes CSAKFQGTGGTQYF. The V and J genes are TRBV20-1 and TRBJ2-5; D tentatively reads TRBD1 or TRBD2 (6 bases each). CDR1 and CDR2 (germline): DFQATT, SNEGSKA (reference sequence). Trimming cost V 6 bases and J 7 bases, with 21 bases left between them. This CDR3 comprises 14 residues.

About this clonotype itself: An end of the junction does not agree with germline; a read error may underlie this. The chain employs TRBV27 and TRBJ2-2, with D tentatively TRBD2 (6 bases). Germline assignment: CDR1 MNHEY and CDR2 SMNVEV (reference sequence). The CDR3 has 14 amino acids. The CDR3 sequence is CASSLSNVGGELSF. The CDR3 nucleotides read TGTGCCAGCAGTTTATCGAATGTTGGCGGGGAGCTGTCTTTT.

J is TRBJ1-1 and V is TRBV7-9; the match to TRBD1 covers 9 bases. CDR1 SEHNR and CDR2 FQNEAQ come from the germline V gene (reference sequence). The CDR3 length is 19 residues. Trimming at V came to 7 bases and at J to 1 base, leaving 19 bases not matched to a gene. CDR3 loop: CASTNTDRGIGLENTEAFF. The CDR3 DNA reads TGTGCCAGCACCAATACGGACAGGGGAATTGGGTTGGAGAACACTGAAGCTTTCTTT.

This clonotype came up many times. The chain carries TRBV7-8 and TRBJ2-7; 7 bases line up with TRBD2. V was clipped by 1 base and J by 6 bases; unmatched bases: 6. This CDR3 is 14 amino acids long. Germline V gene lookup returns CDR1 SGHVS and CDR2 FQNEAQ. CDR3 bases: TGTGCCAGCAGCTTAGTCTACAAGCGGGGCGAGCAGTACTTC. Amino acids: CASSLVYKRGEQYF.

To note about this clonotype: This may be a read error, as it is one base from a much larger clone. The genes are TRBV3-1 and TRBJ1-2, with a possible D match to TRBD1 (6 bases). Germline V lookup: CDR1 LGHDT, CDR2 YNNKEL (reference sequence). CDR3 size: 14 residues. The CDR3 region is CASKRTGANYGCTF. The CDR3 DNA reads TGTGCCAGCAAGAGGACGGGGGCCAACTATGGCTGCACCTTC.

This clonotype occurred many times. V is TRBV5-1 and J is TRBJ2-7; D call uncertain. The CDR3 is 12 residues long. Looked up from germline, CDR1 is SGHRS and CDR2 is YFSETQ. Trimming left V 0 bases short and J 5 bases short, with 6 bases between. The CDR3 sequence: CASSLVFDEQYF. The CDR3 DNA reads TGCGCCAGCAGCTTGGTTTTCGACGAGCAGTACTTC.

This clonotype has just a few counts. The chain combines TRBV7-2 with TRBJ2-5; no clear D. Matching the DNA end better, TRBJ2-7 makes the J call doubtful. Germline CDR1 SGHTA, CDR2 FQGNSA. The length of the CDR3 is 16 residues. The CDR3 coding sequence is TGTGCCAGCAGCTCCCGTTCTGGTAGTTTCTCCTACGAGCAGTACTTC. It encodes CASSSRSGSFSYEQYF.

This clonotype was detected many times. This chain joins TRBV3-1 and TRBJ1-2; unclear D gene. Trimming left V 3 bases short and J 0 bases short, with 8 bases between. The germline gives CDR1 LGHDT, CDR2 YNNKEL (reference sequence). CDR3 length: 14 amino acids. The CDR3 DNA is TGTGCCAGCAGCCAGGTCACCTCTAACTATGGCTACACCTTC. It encodes CASSQVTSNYGYTF.

V and J are TRBV18 and TRBJ2-3; a weak D match, TRBD1 (5 bases). The V and J ends lost 4 bases and 4 bases respectively, with 9 bases between them. Germline V gene sequence: CDR1 KGHSH, CDR2 LQKENI. The CDR3 consists of 13 residues. For the CDR3, the DNA is TGTGCCAGCTCACGTACAGGACCAGATACGCAGTATTTT. It encodes CASSRTGPDTQYF.

With regard to this clonotype: A much bigger clone sits one base away, suggesting this may be a read error. V and J are TRBV28 and TRBJ2-5, with no clear D. Per germline, CDR1 MDHEN and CDR2 SYDVKM. CDR3 length: 14 amino acids. For the CDR3, the DNA is TGTGCCAACAGTCCGGCCGTACCCCAAGAGACCCAGTACTTC. This translates into CANSPAVPQETQYF.

This clonotype was detected many times. The gene calls are TRBV7-2 and TRBJ1-2; TRBD1 matches at 8 bases. Trimming took 4 bases from V and 7 from J; bases not matched to a gene: 5. CDR1 is SGHTA, CDR2 FQGNSA, per germline. This CDR3 is built from 13 residues. The CDR3 region has the DNA TGTGCCAGCAGCTCCCCGGACAGGGTTGGCTACACCTTC. Amino acids: CASSSPDRVGYTF.

This clonotype was seen more than once but under ten times. Possible read error: a much larger clone is one base away. The chain joins TRBV7-2 to TRBJ2-5; D is perhaps TRBD1 (5 bases). The V gene lost 1 base and the J gene lost 9 bases, with 18 bases spanning the gap. The CDR3 is 15 residues long. Looked up from germline, CDR1 is SGHTA and CDR2 is FQGNSA. The DNA for the CDR3 is TGTGCCAGCAGCTTAGAGTTTGCCAGGGCTGAGGCCCAGTACTTC. Translated: CASSLEFARAEAQYF.